This T cell receptor beta chain stems from a study of human T cells and chemical hapten exposure. Points from the study as a whole: PT1 expanded TCR counts and patch test score correlated positively. Compared with pre-sensitization or healthy control sets, expanded TCRs clustered more.

From the RACE reads, TCRdb called clonotypes with MiXCR, one entry per CDR3 protein. Found here are 270,000 or so distinct CDR3 sequences, 7.5% to 8% of them singletons; the top ten hold less than 1.5%. Time point defined: pre-sensitization, week 0. Treatment denoted: therapeutic diphenylcyclopropenone sensitization with weekly scalp DPC. With 6 bases removed from V and 5 bases from J, the gap between germline ends came to 7 bases. Germline CDR1 and CDR2: MDHEN and SYDVKM. The length of the CDR3 is 12 residues. Many counts were recorded for this clonotype. The antigen is unknown. This material consisted of whole blood, taken in connection with sensitization to the hapten diphenylcyclopropenone (DPC). The clonotype originates from a man aged 18 to 35 with alopecia areata. Some clones in this sample may be carry-over from other donors' samples. V is TRBV28 and J is TRBJ2-2; D is unclear. As DNA, the CDR3 is TGTGCCAGCAGCAAAACTACCGGGGAGCTGTTTTTT. This encodes CASSKTTGELFF.